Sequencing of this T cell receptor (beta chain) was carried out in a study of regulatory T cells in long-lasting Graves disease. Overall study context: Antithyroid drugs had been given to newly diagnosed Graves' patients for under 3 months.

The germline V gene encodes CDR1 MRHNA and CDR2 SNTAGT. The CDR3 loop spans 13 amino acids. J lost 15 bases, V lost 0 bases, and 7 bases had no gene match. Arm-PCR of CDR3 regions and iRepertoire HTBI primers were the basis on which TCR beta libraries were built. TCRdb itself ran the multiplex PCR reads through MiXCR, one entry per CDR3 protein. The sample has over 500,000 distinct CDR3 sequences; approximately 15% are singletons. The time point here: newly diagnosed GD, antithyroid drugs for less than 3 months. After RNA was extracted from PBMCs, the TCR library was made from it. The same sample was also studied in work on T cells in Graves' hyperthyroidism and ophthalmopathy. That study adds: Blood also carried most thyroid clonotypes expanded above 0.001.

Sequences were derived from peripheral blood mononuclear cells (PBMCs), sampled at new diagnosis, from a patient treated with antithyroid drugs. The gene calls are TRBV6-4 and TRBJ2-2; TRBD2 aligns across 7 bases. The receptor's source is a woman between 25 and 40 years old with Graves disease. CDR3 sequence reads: CASSDSSTGGMFF. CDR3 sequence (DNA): TGTGCCAGCAGTGACTCGTCCACGGGGGGAATGTTTTTT.